Shown below are 11 T cell receptor beta chains from a single sample sequenced in a study of T cell responses to AZD1222 COVID-19 vaccine (dated by TCRdb to the early 2020s). Receptors were amplified or captured by the immunoSEQ multiplex PCR assay. The source is immuneACCESS, and TCRdb retained only in-frame sequences with V and J called. Part of the clones is not carried over; for the studies checked, unresolved V genes explain less than half of this, and the remainder is unexplained. Present in this sample are around 170,000 clones, around 90% of which were seen just once. The biggest ten clones account for less than 2.5% of the sample. The label giving this sample's time point can be read as: about 28 days (+/-7) after the second vaccine dose. Sample: peripheral blood, taken 28 days after the second AZD1222 dose. Every receptor here comes from an adult who received the AZD1222 COVID-19 vaccine.

This rearrangement joins TRBV27 to TRBJ1-2, with a weak D call TRBD1 (6 bases). This CDR3 region has 14 residues. Between the trimmed V and J ends, which lost 4 bases and 1 base, there was a span of 10 bases. Germline V gives CDR1 MNHEY, CDR2 SMNVEV (reference sequence). CDR3 amino acids: CASSSSQGNYGYTF. The CDR3 DNA sequence: TGTGCCAGCAGTTCATCACAGGGTAACTATGGCTACACCTTC.

V is TRBV28 and J is TRBJ1-4; maybe TRBD1 (5 bases). Germline-derived CDR1 and CDR2 are MDHEN and SYDVKM. CDR3 size: 16 residues. V lost 4 bases to trimming and J lost 4 bases, with 16 bases between them. CDR3 loop: CASSSPSGGGNEKLFF. DNA of the CDR3: TGTGCCAGCAGTTCTCCCTCGGGGGGGGGTAATGAAAAACTGTTTTTT.

The chain links TRBV29-1 to TRBJ2-5; TRBD1 matches 7 bases. The germline V gene has CDR1 SQVTM and CDR2 ANQGSEA. The V segment lost 6 bases and the J segment 7 bases; nucleotides outside the gene matches: 5. The CDR3 is 11 amino acids. This CDR3 reads CSVGQSRTQYF. The CDR3 coding sequence is TGCAGCGTGGGACAGTCCAGGACCCAGTACTTC.

In its sample, this clone was seen a few times. V usage is TRBV5-6 and J usage is TRBJ1-6; a weak D match, TRBD1 (5 bases). Between the trimmed V and J ends, which lost 3 bases and 8 bases, there was a span of 12 bases. CDR3 size: 14 residues. Germline V CDR1 and CDR2: SGHDT, YYEEEE. The CDR3 region is CASSWEGLYSPLHF. DNA of the CDR3: TGTGCCAGCAGCTGGGAGGGGCTATATTCACCCCTCCACTTT.

J is TRBJ1-2 and V is TRBV11-2; D not certain. The CDR3 spans 14 residues. Germline-derived CDR1 and CDR2 are SGHAT and FQNNGV. V shed 3 bases and J shed 1 base, with 9 bases lying between them. In DNA, the CDR3 is TGTGCCAGCAGCTTCACTCTAATTAACTATGGCTACACCTTC. It translates to CASSFTLINYGYTF.

The chain recombines TRBV28 with TRBJ1-1; possibly TRBD1 for D (6 bases). The CDR3 contains 15 residues. Germline V gene lookup returns CDR1 MDHEN and CDR2 SYDVKM. Trimming removed 7 bases from V and 1 base from J, with 16 bases in between. Written as DNA, the CDR3 is TGTGCCAGCATCTCTCCCCGGGGGGCGAACACTGAAGCTTTCTTT. This codes for CASISPRGANTEAFF.

CDR3: CASSRPSGRAWDEQFF. The CDR3 DNA reads as TGTGCCAGCAGCCGACCTAGCGGGAGGGCCTGGGATGAGCAGTTCTTC. The chain joins TRBV19 to TRBJ2-1, with 12 bases that match TRBD2. The CDR3 contains 16 residues. The V gene end was trimmed by 9 bases and the J gene end by 8 bases; junction bases not matched to a gene: 14. Germline assignment: CDR1 LNHDA and CDR2 SQIVND (reference sequence).

The rearrangement joins TRBV7-9 to TRBJ2-2; D possibly corresponds to TRBD2 (5 bases). Germline values: CDR1 SEHNR, CDR2 FQNEAQ (reference sequence). V was trimmed by 5 bases and J by 0 bases, leaving 10 bases between them. The CDR3 covers 15 residues. As DNA, the CDR3 is TGTGCCAGCAGCCCCCAAGCGGCGAACACCGGGGAGCTGTTTTTT. Translated: CASSPQAANTGELFF. The variable domain in full, with the rest retrieved from reference TRBV7-9 and TRBJ2-2, is DTGVSQNPRHKITKRGQNVTFRCDPISEHNRLYWYRQTLGQGPEFLTYFQNEAQLEKSRLLSDRFSAERPKGSFSTLEIQRTEQGDSAMYLCASSPQAANTGELFFGEGSRLTVL.

This sequence joins TRBV6-6 and TRBJ1-1; 7 nucleotides agree with TRBD1. With 4 bases clipped from V and 1 base from J, the junction kept 3 bases outside the gene matches. CDR1 and CDR2 from the germline V gene are MNHNY and SVGAGI (reference sequence). The CDR3 loop spans 14 amino acids. The CDR3 coding sequence is TGTGCCAGCAGTTTTGGGACAGCGAACACTGAAGCTTTCTTT. Protein product: CASSFGTANTEAFF.

This rearrangement joins TRBV7-2 to TRBJ1-4; maybe TRBD1 (5 bases). The CDR3 covers 16 residues. The ends were cut back, 0 bases at V and 7 bases at J, with 15 bases in the middle. Germline CDR1 SGHTA, CDR2 FQGNSA. The CDR3 DNA reads TGTGCCAGCAGCTTAGCCTCCCAAGGGGTAGGTGAAAAACTGTTTTTT. Protein sequence: CASSLASQGVGEKLFF.

V usage is TRBV7-9 and J usage is TRBJ1-4; D is unresolved. CDR1 is SEHNR, CDR2 FQNEAQ, per germline (reference sequence). This CDR3 has 15 residues. With 3 bases removed from V and 0 bases from J, the gap between germline ends came to 8 bases. The CDR3 region has the DNA TGTGCCAGCAGCTTTAGCTATGCAACTAATGAAAAACTGTTTTTT. Protein: CASSFSYATNEKLFF.